The following is a TCR beta chain sequence with its context. Its antigen remains unknown. The data are from a study of radiotherapy plus CTLA-4 blockade in lung cancer. The study's findings and limits: Expansion in blood of tumor-derived TCR clones was seen after radiotherapy plus ipilimumab.

Assay: immunoSEQ multiplex PCR; the TCRdb copy retains only in-frame clones and omits some. Among some 73,000 clones listed, around 80% were seen once. The CDR3 spans 11 residues. Germline-derived CDR1 and CDR2 are SGHKS and YYEKEE (reference sequence). In chemo-refractory metastatic non-small-cell lung cancer, patients got ipilimumab CTLA-4 blockade together with focal radiation. The receptor was isolated from a human donor with non-small cell lung cancer who had stable disease on radiotherapy plus ipilimumab. The chain is built from TRBV5-5 and TRBJ2-5; D is uncertain. The J call may be wrong; the DNA end is better matched by TRBJ2-7. The starting material was peripheral blood, obtained from a patient treated with radiotherapy plus ipilimumab. In nucleotides, the CDR3 is TGTGCCAGCAGCATGAAGTACGAGCAGTACTTC. Its translation: CASSMKYEQYF.